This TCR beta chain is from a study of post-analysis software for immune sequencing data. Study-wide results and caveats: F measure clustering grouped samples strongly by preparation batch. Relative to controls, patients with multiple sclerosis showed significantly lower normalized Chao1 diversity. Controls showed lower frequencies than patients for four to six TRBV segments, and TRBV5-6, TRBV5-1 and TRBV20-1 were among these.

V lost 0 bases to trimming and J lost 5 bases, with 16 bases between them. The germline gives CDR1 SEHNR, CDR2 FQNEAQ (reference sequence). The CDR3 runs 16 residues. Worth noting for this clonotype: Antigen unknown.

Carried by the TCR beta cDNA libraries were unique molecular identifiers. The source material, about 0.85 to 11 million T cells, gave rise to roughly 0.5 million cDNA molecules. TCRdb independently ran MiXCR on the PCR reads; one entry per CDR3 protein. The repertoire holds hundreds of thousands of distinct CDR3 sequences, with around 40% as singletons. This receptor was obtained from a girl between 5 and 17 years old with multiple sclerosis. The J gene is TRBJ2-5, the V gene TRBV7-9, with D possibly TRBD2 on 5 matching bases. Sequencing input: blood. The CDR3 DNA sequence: TGTGCCAGCAGCTTAGCTATCGGACCCCGAGGGGAGACCCAGTACTTC. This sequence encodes CASSLAIGPRGETQYF.